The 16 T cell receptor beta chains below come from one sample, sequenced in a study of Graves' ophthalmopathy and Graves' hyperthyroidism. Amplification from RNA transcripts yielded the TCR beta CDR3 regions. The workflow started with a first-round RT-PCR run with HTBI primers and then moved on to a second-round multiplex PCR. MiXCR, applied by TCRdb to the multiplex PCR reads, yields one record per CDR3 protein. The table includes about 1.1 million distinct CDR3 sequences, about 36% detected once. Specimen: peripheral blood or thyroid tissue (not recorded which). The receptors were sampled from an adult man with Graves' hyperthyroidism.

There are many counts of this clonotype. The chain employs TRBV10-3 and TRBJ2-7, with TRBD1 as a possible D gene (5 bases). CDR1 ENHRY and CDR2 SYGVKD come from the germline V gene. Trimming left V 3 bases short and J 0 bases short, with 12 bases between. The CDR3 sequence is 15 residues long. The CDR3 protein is CAISDAGKGSYEQYF. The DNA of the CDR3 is TGTGCCATCAGTGATGCAGGGAAAGGCTCCTACGAGCAGTACTTC.

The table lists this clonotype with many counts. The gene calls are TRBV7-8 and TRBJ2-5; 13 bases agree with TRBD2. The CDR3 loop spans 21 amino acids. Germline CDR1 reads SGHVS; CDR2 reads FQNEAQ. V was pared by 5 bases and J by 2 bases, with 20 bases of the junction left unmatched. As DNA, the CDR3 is TGTGCCAGCAGCCCGACTAAGGCGCCGACTAGCGGGAGGAATATACAAGAGACCCAGTACTTC. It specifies CASSPTKAPTSGRNIQETQYF.

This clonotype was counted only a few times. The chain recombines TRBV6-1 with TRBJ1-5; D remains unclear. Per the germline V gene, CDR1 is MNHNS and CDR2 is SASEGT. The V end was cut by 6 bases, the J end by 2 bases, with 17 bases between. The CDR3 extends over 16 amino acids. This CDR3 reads CASRPYLSGGNQPQHF. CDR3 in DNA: TGTGCCAGCAGGCCCTACTTATCGGGTGGCAATCAGCCCCAGCATTTT.

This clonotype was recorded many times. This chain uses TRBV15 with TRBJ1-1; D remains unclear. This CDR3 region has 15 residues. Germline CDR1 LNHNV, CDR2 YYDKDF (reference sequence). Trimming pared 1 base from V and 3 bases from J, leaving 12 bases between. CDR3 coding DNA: TGTGCCACCAGCAGAGGTAGGCGGGCCGACACTGAAGCTTTCTTT. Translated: CATSRGRRADTEAFF. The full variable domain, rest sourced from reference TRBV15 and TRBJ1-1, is DAMVIQNPRYQVTQFGKPVTLSCSQTLNHNVMYWYQQKSSQAPKLLFHYYDKDFNNEADTPDNFQSRRPNTSFCFLDIRSPGLGDTAMYLCATSRGRRADTEAFFGQGTRLTVV.

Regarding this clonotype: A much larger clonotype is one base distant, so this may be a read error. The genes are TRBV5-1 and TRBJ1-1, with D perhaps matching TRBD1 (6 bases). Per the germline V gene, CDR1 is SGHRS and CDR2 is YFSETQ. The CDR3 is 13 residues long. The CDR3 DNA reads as TGCGTCAGCAGCTTGGTTACGGGGGCTGGAGCTTTCTTT. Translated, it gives CVSSLVTGAGAFF.

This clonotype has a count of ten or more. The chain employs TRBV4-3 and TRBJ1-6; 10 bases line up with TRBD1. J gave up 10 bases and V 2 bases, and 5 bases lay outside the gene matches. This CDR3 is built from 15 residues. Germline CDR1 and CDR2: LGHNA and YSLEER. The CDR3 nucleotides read TGCGCCAGCAGCCAAACCGGGACAGGGGCATCACCCCTCCACTTT. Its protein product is CASSQTGTGASPLHF.

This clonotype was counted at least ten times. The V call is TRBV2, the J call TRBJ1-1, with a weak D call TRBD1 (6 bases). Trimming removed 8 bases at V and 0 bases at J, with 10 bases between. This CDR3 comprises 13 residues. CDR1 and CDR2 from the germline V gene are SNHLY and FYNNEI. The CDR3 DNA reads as TGTGCCAGCGGAACAGGGATGAACACTGAAGCTTTCTTT. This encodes CASGTGMNTEAFF.

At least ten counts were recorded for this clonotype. CDR3 loop: CASSQDPVRGETQYF. CDR3 in DNA: TGCGCCAGCAGCCAAGACCCAGTCAGGGGAGAGACCCAGTACTTC. The chain combines TRBV4-3 with TRBJ2-5; D possibly corresponds to TRBD1 (6 bases). Germline CDR1 and CDR2: LGHNA and YSLEER. The CDR3 contains 15 residues. V dropped 0 bases and J dropped 4 bases, with 12 bases sitting between them.

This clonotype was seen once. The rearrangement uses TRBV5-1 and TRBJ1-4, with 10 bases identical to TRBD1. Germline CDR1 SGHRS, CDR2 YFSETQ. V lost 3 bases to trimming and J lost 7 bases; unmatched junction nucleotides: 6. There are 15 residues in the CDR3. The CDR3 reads CASSSVGTGVEKLFF. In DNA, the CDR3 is TGCGCCAGCAGCTCAGTAGGGACAGGGGTTGAAAAACTGTTTTTT.

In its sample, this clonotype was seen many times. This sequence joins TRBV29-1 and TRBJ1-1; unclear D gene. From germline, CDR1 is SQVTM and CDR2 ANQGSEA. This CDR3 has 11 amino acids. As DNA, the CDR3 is TGCAGTGGGAACAGTAACACTGAAGCTTTCTTT. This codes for CSGNSNTEAFF.

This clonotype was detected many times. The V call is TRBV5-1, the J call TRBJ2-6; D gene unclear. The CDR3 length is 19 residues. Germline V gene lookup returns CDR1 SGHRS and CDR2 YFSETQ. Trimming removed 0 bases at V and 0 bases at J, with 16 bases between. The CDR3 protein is CASSLESRQTRSGANVLTF. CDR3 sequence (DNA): TGCGCCAGCAGCTTGGAATCCCGGCAGACCCGCTCTGGGGCCAACGTCCTGACTTTC. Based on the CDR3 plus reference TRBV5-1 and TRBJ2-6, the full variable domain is KAGVTQTPRYLIKTRGQQVTLSCSPISGHRSVSWYQQTPGQGLQFLFEYFSETQRNKGNFPGRFSGRQFSNSRSEMNVSTLELGDSALYLCASSLESRQTRSGANVLTFGAGSRLTVL.

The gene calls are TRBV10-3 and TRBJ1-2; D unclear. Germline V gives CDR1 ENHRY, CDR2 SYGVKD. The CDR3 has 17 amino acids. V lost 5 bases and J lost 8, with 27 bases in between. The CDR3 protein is CAISTHRGGVFDRGYTF. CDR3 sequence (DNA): TGTGCCATCAGTACACATCGCGGCGGGGTCTTCGACCGCGGCTACACCTTC.

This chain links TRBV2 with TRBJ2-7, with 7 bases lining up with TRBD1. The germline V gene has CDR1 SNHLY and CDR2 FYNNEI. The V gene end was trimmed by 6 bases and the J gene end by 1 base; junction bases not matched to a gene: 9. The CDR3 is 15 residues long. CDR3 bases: TGTGCCAGCAGCCAAACCCAACAGGGGTCCTACGAGCAGTACTTC. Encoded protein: CASSQTQQGSYEQYF.

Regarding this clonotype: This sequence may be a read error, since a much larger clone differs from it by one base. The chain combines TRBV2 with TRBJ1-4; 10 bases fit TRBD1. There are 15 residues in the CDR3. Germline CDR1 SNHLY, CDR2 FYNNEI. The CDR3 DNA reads TGTGCCAGCAGTGAACTGGGACAGGGGAATGAAACACTGTTTTTT. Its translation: CASSELGQGNETLFF. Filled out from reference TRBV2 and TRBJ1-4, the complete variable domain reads EPEVTQTPSHQVTQMGQEVILRCVPISNHLYFYWYRQILGQKVEFLVSFYNNEISEKSEIFDDQFSVERPDGSNFTLKIRSTKLEDSAMYFCASSELGQGNETLFFGSGTQLSVL.

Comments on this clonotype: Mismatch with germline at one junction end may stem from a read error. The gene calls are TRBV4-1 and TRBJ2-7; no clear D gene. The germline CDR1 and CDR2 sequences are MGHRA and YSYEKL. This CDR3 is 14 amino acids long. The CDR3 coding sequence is TGTGCCAGCAGCCCTGGCGGCCCACCATCGGAGCAGTACTTC. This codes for CASSPGGPPSEQYF.

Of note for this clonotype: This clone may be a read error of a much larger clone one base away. CDR3 coding DNA: TGTGCCAGCAGCCTCCAGCGGGAGGGCCGCTACGAGCAGTACTTC. Encoded protein: CASSLQREGRYEQYF. This chain connects TRBV7-9 to TRBJ2-7, with 10 bases identical to TRBD2. The CDR3 totals 15 residues. V lost 5 bases, J lost 3 bases, and 7 bases stayed unmatched. From germline, CDR1 is SEHNR and CDR2 FQNEAQ (reference sequence).